This entry features one TCR beta chain sequence. This clonotype was seen ten or more times. Its binding antigen is unknown. No much larger clonotype is one base removed from it; base qualities were not supplied. CDR1 and CDR2, per the germline V gene (reference sequence), are DFQATT and SNEGSKA. V gives up 5 bases and J gives up 6 bases, and the segment between their germline ends measures 17 bases. The CDR3, cysteine through phenylalanine, is 14 amino acids long. Only CDR3 DNA remains: 42 bases, in frame from the first base. The source of the sample is a study of T cells in Graves' hyperthyroidism and ophthalmopathy (dated by TCRdb to about 2019). About the study as a whole: Peripheral blood was sampled at the time of initial diagnosis, prior to any treatment. The paper reports TCR Vbeta CDR3 sequencing of about 140 peripheral blood samples: under 45 ophthalmopathy, fewer than 80 hyperthyroidism and some 17 progressor patients. The 75 to 100 discovery patients were divided at random into training and test sets in a 7:3 ratio. Whether ophthalmopathy could be predicted prospectively was tested in an independent validation cohort made up of approximately 19 hyperthyroidism patients plus 17 patients who later progressed to ophthalmopathy. After blood sampling, hyperthyroidism patients were treated with methimazole at a starting dose of 30 mg daily, and ophthalmopathy patients were treated with high-dose intravenous methylprednisolone. In addition, the study compared T-cell repertoires in thyroid tissue and in blood from five or six Graves' hyperthyroidism patients. To identify TCR V-J signatures that set the groups apart, the researchers used a discovery cohort of approximately 98 patients, made up of 40 to 45 with Graves' ophthalmopathy and some 58 with stable Graves' hyperthyroidism. The paper's findings and limits, for the study overall: No statistical method was used to fix the sample size in advance, and group allocation was not hidden from the investigators. In cross-validation, a model built on a 13 V-J signature told ophthalmopathy apart from stable hyperthyroidism with roughly 87% sensitivity and around 83% specificity, and in testing the same model reached 80%/75%. In validation, the model predicted progression to ophthalmopathy with over 65% sensitivity and roughly 75% specificity, a median of approximately 6.5 months before onset. Most expanded thyroid clonotypes (frequency above 0.001) were also detected in blood, suggesting blood repertoires may reflect thyroid immune responses.

Graves' hyperthyroidism was defined as stable when no progression to ophthalmopathy occurred over 18 months of follow-up. Hyperthyroidism patients were newly diagnosed, had a disease duration of under 2 months, and were aged 18 to 65 years. Patients with uncontrolled infections, other autoimmune diseases, pregnancy or lactation were excluded. Clinical symptoms, serum thyroxine and TRAb, thyroid ultrasound, and orbital computed tomography formed the basis for the diagnoses. Ficoll-Paque density gradient centrifugation was used to isolate PBMCs from around 10 ml of fresh peripheral blood. Total RNA was extracted with Trizol reagent, and quality was checked on an Agilent 2100 Bioanalyzer. Amplification of TCR beta CDR3 regions was carried out from RNA transcripts. For the first round of RT-PCR on the TCR CDR3, the HTBI primer set was used together with the Qiagen OneStep RT-PCR kit. Libraries were constructed in a second round of multiplex PCR, after which size selection and purification were carried out. The libraries were sequenced on an Illumina HiSeq2000 using paired-end 100 bp reads. The authors processed their data as follows. SOAPnuke was used to process the raw data, with reads discarded if the reads contained adapters or uncalled bases, had a mean Phred below 15, or lacked an exact constant-primer or identifier match. High-quality paired reads were merged with COPE v1.2.5, and unique nucleotide sequences were defined as clonotypes. Clonotypes were aligned to IMGT TRBV, TRBD and TRBJ reference segments using MiTCR v1.1. Analysis was restricted to V-J combinations with a frequency above 0.0001, which covered roughly 99% of repertoires. The TCS score was defined as F50 (clonal expansion) divided by E x V (chaos), with BLOSUM62-based TCRdist calculated between CDR3 peptides within each V-J. Welch's t-statistics and random forest reduced fewer than 600 V-J features to 10 to 15, which were used in a naive Bayes classifier (R e1071). TCRdb trimmed the raw reads at Q25, called clones with MiXCR and kept productive beta chains. Rows with a matching CDR3 protein are joined into one entry that keeps the most common DNA and genes. TCRdb's processing, not the study's, gives the V and J calls here. The sample records roughly 700,000 distinct CDR3 sequences, around 13% of which are singletons. In total, the top ten clones hold approximately 10% of the sample.

The sample taken for sequencing was blood. The V and J segments used are TRBV20-1 and TRBJ1-5; possibly the D gene is TRBD1, per 5 matching bases. The receptor was derived from a woman younger than 35 with Graves' hyperthyroidism. Here is the DNA: TGCAGTGCTCCCATCGGGGGGGATGCTCAGCCCCAGCATTTT. Its translation is CSAPIGGDAQPQHF.